Each of the 18 T cell receptor beta chains below was sequenced from the same sample in a study of tumor and adjacent non-tumor tissue in lung cancer. No cell sorting was done before RNA was extracted from the tissue. The library came from three nested PCR rounds adapted from ARM-PCR protocols. TCRdb reprocessed the multiplex PCR reads with MiXCR, giving one entry per CDR3 protein. The sample holds tens of thousands of distinct CDR3 sequences, under 85% seen once. Material: lung tumor tissue. All receptors derive from a woman aged 50 to 60 with non-small cell lung cancer.

The J gene is TRBJ2-5, the V gene TRBV11-1; TRBD1 agrees at 7 bases. Germline CDR1 reads SGHAT; CDR2 reads FQDESV (reference sequence). This CDR3 is 14 amino acids long. Losses at the gene ends were 5 bases for V and 14 bases for J; bases not matched to a gene: 17. The CDR3 region has the DNA TGTGCCAGCAGCCCGGGACAGAGCGTAGAGATCCAATACTTC. Its protein product is CASSPGQSVEIQYF.

This clonotype is medium-sized within its sample. The chain recombines TRBV29-1 with TRBJ2-5, with a possible D match to TRBD1 (6 bases). Germline-derived CDR1 and CDR2 are SQVTM and ANQGSEA. The V and J ends lost 7 bases and 1 base respectively, with 10 bases between them. The length of the CDR3 is 12 residues. The CDR3 loop reads CSGARGQETQYF. In DNA form, the CDR3 reads TGCAGCGGGGCCAGGGGCCAAGAGACCCAGTACTTC.

CDR3 nucleotides: TGCAGTGCTGGGGTGACAGTAGACTCTGAAGCTTTCTTT. Translation: CSAGVTVDSEAFF. The rearrangement joins TRBV20-1 to TRBJ1-1, with D possibly TRBD1 on 5 matching bases. The germline gives CDR1 DFQATT, CDR2 SNEGSKA (reference sequence). Trimming took off 5 bases at V and 6 bases at J, with 16 bases between the two ends. This CDR3 has 13 amino acids.

With regard to this clonotype: This CDR3 is missing its conserved last phenylalanine or tryptophan, likely due to a read error. The rearrangement uses TRBV6-1 and TRBJ2-5; possible D gene TRBD2, 5 bases. The CDR3 runs to 13 residues. Per the germline V gene, CDR1 is MNHNS and CDR2 is SASEGT. The CDR3 DNA reads as TGTGCTAGCACTAGGACTTTCCAAGAGACCCAGTACTCC. It codes for CASTRTFQETQYS.

This chain joins TRBV4-1 and TRBJ2-3; TRBD2 is a possible D gene (6 bases). Germline V gives CDR1 MGHRA, CDR2 YSYEKL. Between the trimmed V and J ends, which lost 0 bases and 0 bases, there was a span of 19 bases. The length of the CDR3 is 19 residues. The DNA of the CDR3 is TGCGCCAGCAGCCAAGAGAAGGGTGATGCGGAGGGGAGCACAGATACGCAGTATTTT. Its protein is CASSQEKGDAEGSTDTQYF.

Comments on this clonotype: The CDR3 does not close with the conserved phenylalanine or tryptophan, likely indicating a read error. No DNA is shown, since the ends of the CDR3 on it are uncertain; the CDR3 is the one TCRdb lists. The genes are TRBV6-1 and TRBJ2-6; TRBD2 is taken as the D call from the table, unchecked against the DNA. From germline, CDR1 is MNHNS and CDR2 SASEGT. A total of 17 residues make up the CDR3, ends included. Here the CDR3 reads CARSEVGGGVGANVPTY.

This chain uses TRBV29-1 with TRBJ2-3; 9 nucleotides agree with TRBD1. V lost 5 bases, J lost 5 bases, and 8 bases stayed unmatched. Germline values: CDR1 SQVTM, CDR2 ANQGSEA. The CDR3 consists of 14 residues. The chain's CDR3 is CSVKGDRAEDTQYF. The CDR3 DNA sequence: TGCAGCGTTAAAGGGGACAGGGCGGAAGATACGCAGTATTTT.

This rearrangement joins TRBV6-6 to TRBJ2-5; 8 bases agree with TRBD2. This CDR3 region has 13 residues. Per germline, CDR1 MNHNY and CDR2 SVGAGI (reference sequence). The junction had 6 bases not matched to a gene; V was cut back by 8 bases and J by 4 bases. This CDR3 reads CASDLTSGETQYF. DNA for the CDR3: TGTGCCAGCGACCTTACTAGCGGAGAGACCCAGTACTTC.

The chain uses TRBV11-1 and TRBJ2-3; no reliable D call. The germline V gene encodes CDR1 SGHAT and CDR2 FQDESV (reference sequence). Deletions cut 6 bases from V and 7 bases from J, with 17 bases between. The CDR3 loop spans 14 amino acids. The DNA of the CDR3 is TGTGCCAGCAGAGCGCGACTCCACACTCATACGCAGTATTTT. Protein sequence: CASRARLHTHTQYF.

This clonotype came up once. The missing conserved phenylalanine or tryptophan at the end of this CDR3 makes a read error likely. The chain uses TRBV11-2 and TRBJ2-2; 7 bases map to TRBD2. The CDR3 runs 14 residues. The germline CDR1 and CDR2 sequences are SGHAT and FQNNGV. The CDR3 is CASGYTRGTGELFL. The DNA for the CDR3 is TGTGCTAGCGGGTATACTAGAGGCACCGGGGAGCTGTTTTTA.

Comments on this clonotype: One end of the junction is discordant with germline, which a read error may explain. This rearrangement joins TRBV28 to TRBJ2-1; D tentatively fits TRBD1 or TRBD2 (5 bases each). CDR1 is MDHEN and CDR2 is SYDVKM in the germline V gene. The CDR3 runs 14 residues. CDR3 nucleotides: TGTGCCAGCAGCTCGCTGAGGGGTTACAATGAGCGGTTCTTC. It specifies CASSSLRGYNERFF.

A word on this clonotype: At one end, the junction sequence differs from germline, possibly due to a read error. This chain links TRBV29-1 with TRBJ2-5; tentatively, D is TRBD1 or TRBD2 (5 bases each). The CDR3 has 13 amino acids. From germline, CDR1 is SQVTM and CDR2 ANQGSEA. The DNA for the CDR3 is TGCAGCGTTGGGTGGGACGCCAGGGAGACCCTGTACTTC. Translating it yields CSVGWDARETLYF.

This clonotype was counted ten times or more. The V call is TRBV6-1, the J call TRBJ2-3; 8 bases are a match to TRBD2. CDR1 and CDR2 (germline): MNHNS, SASEGT. This CDR3 has 15 residues. V lost 2 bases, J lost 4 bases, and 5 bases stayed unmatched. The CDR3 bases are TGTGCCAGCAGTGAAAGGTCGGGAGGGGCAGATACGCAGTATTTT. Protein product: CASSERSGGADTQYF.

Concerning this clonotype itself: Since the CDR3 does not end with the conserved phenylalanine or tryptophan, this likely comes from a read error. The rearrangement links TRBV11-3 to TRBJ2-3; tentative D call: TRBD2 (7 bases). Germline CDR1 is SGHNT and CDR2 is YENEEA. The CDR3 runs to 15 residues. Written as DNA, the CDR3 is TGTGCCAGTAGCTTAGGGGGGGGAGGCACAGATGCGCAGTATCTT. Encoded protein: CASSLGGGGTDAQYL.

In this sample, this clonotype turned up a few times. The rearrangement links TRBV11-1 to TRBJ2-7; 9 bases are a match to TRBD1. V shed 8 bases, J shed 0 bases, and the junction held 5 bases outside the gene matches. The CDR3 is 14 amino acids. In germline, CDR1 is SGHAT, CDR2 FQDESV (reference sequence). CDR3 loop: CASRTGAASYEQYF. The CDR3 bases are TGTGCCAGCCGGACAGGGGCGGCCTCCTACGAGCAGTACTTC.

Turning to this clonotype: The CDR3 ends on some other residue instead of the conserved phenylalanine or tryptophan, so this is likely a read error. The rearrangement joins TRBV4-1 to TRBJ2-2; 10 nucleotides line up with TRBD1. This CDR3 is 15 amino acids long. Per germline, CDR1 MGHRA and CDR2 YSYEKL. CDR3 sequence (DNA): TGTGCCAGCAGCATCCGACAGGGGGCGGGCGGGGAGCTGTTTTGT. It encodes CASSIRQGAGGELFC.

A note on this clonotype: A junction boundary mismatches the germline segment, possibly from a read error. The chain employs TRBV12-3 or TRBV12-4 and TRBJ2-3, with TRBD2 as a possible D gene (6 bases). CDR3 length: 18 amino acids. The CDR3 nucleotides are TGTGCCAGCAGTTCGAGAGACCTGGCCCTGCGGGGCGCAGATACGGAGTATTTT. It is translated as CASSSRDLALRGADTEYF.

For this clonotype: As the CDR3 is not closed by the conserved phenylalanine or tryptophan, this likely results from a read error. It is unclear where the CDR3 begins or ends on the DNA, so no DNA is shown, and the CDR3 is as TCRdb lists it. The genes are TRBV5-5 and TRBJ2-7; the D call TRBD1 from the table was never checked on the DNA. The CDR3 is 16 amino acids long, termini counted. Germline lookup yields CDR1 SGHKS and CDR2 YYEKEE (reference sequence). CDR3 loop: CASSLTLGNRAYEHYL.